This section outlines one TCR beta chain sequence together with its context. This receptor's antigen is unknown. Nothing much larger sits one base from this clone, and base qualities are not available. These data are taken from a study of T cell responses to AZD1222 COVID-19 vaccine (dated by TCRdb to the early 2020s). Some background on the complete study: A total of 230 to 250 trial participants underwent TCR sequencing, of whom some 210 received two doses of AZD1222 and around 26 received two doses of the MenACWY control vaccine. Trial participants were enrolled by age into subgroups of 18-55, 56-69 and 70-plus years, and about 150, 27 and 61 TCR-sequenced participants, respectively, were included in these subgroups.

The sample's time point label is to be understood as: about 28 days (+/-7) after the second vaccine dose. AZD1222 recipients given second doses at about 4 weeks or at about 12 weeks were pooled, since spike-specific TCR depth and breadth were not found to differ between the two schedules. Vaccinee samples were obtained from the UK trials COV001 and COV002, which included a single-blind randomized controlled phase 2/3 trial of AZD1222 (ChAdOx1 nCoV-19) in healthy adults. For TCRbeta chain sequencing, PBMC samples were collected from trial participants at day 0 and at day 28 after the second dose. The CDR3 regions of human TCRbeta chains were analyzed by immunosequencing. In the source study's methods: Repertoire TCRs were matched against a reference library of SARS-CoV-2-specific TCRs generated with the MIRA antigen-specificity platform. Breadth was defined as the fraction of unique TCRs that were SARS-CoV-2-associated, and depth was defined as the fraction of total T cells that were SARS-CoV-2-associated. Each spike-specific TCR was assigned to its reactive spike region and to a CD4 or CD8 class using the MIRA data. Log10-transformed breadth and depth values were compared by one-way ANOVA with Sidak's multiple comparisons tests. TCRdb took over this immuneACCESS table, retaining in-frame rearrangements with V and J assigned. Such tables are incomplete; in checked studies, under half of the missing clones stem from an unresolved V gene, and the remainder is unexplained. V, J and clone size are taken as reported in that table, and D and trimming were inferred from the DNA itself. This sample lists 150,000 to 200,000 clones; about 91% were detected once. 1% to 1.4% of the sample is in the top ten clones.

What the work shows at the level of the full study, not this receptor alone: Participants were mostly white British, with more females than males. The authors suggested clonal diversity may have been underestimated. CD4 TCRs associated with the vaccine covered the entire spike protein, and the dominant responses were in regions 160-218 and 743-854. Reportedly, close to half of the unique spike-specific TCRs recognized epitopes lying outside the regions that are mutated in the B.1.351 and B.1.1.7 variants. In the small 56-69-year group, the increase in depth fell short of significance, most likely because of low power. Conclusions about previously exposed vaccinees are limited, since just a handful of AZD1222 recipients were seropositive for SARS-CoV-2 at baseline. No day 14 peak-response samples were available, so repertoires were characterized only after the peak T cell response. After two AZD1222 doses, both the breadth and the depth of spike-specific TCRs were significantly higher than at day 0 and than in MenACWY recipients.

This clonotype was sampled from an adult who received the AZD1222 COVID-19 vaccine. Sequenced material: peripheral blood, taken 28 days after the second AZD1222 dose.

The nucleotides are TGCGCCAGCAGCTTGGCCACAGGAACCTATGGCTACACCTTC. Translated, it reads CASSLATGTYGYTF. Recombination connected TRBV5-1 to TRBJ1-2, and the D gene may be TRBD1, 5 bases matching. The CDR3 measures 14 amino acids from cysteine to phenylalanine. Only the CDR3 DNA is retained, 42 bases long and in frame from the first base. V was cut back by 0 bases and J by 4 bases, leaving a gap of 10 bases between them. Taken from the germline V gene, the CDR1 and CDR2 loops are SGHRS and YFSETQ.